This entry is about one T cell receptor beta chain. Antigen specificity is unknown. This CDR3 region has 16 residues. J was trimmed by 5 bases and V by 0 bases; bases with no gene match: 7. In germline, CDR1 is SGHDN, CDR2 FVKESK. These data are taken from a study of cytomegalovirus exposure and HLA in healthy donors. PCR primers comprised 60 Vbeta and 13 Jbeta primers. The assay was immunoSEQ multiplex PCR, and TCRdb's table has in-frame clones only and misses some. The table records more than 85,000 clones, approximately 81% of them present only once. Study results and caveats: In a later analysis, HLA-C alleles had the fewest associated TCRs, DRB1 alleles the most.

Sequences were obtained from PBMCs. The receptor was isolated from a woman aged 25-40 years in good health and CMV-seronegative. This sequence joins TRBV14 and TRBJ2-7, with 10 nucleotides matching TRBD1. The CDR3 is CASSQDPGQGSHEQYF. The DNA of the CDR3 is TGTGCCAGCAGCCAAGATCCGGGACAGGGGAGCCACGAGCAGTACTTC.